Below are 15 T cell receptor beta chains sequenced from a single sample in a study of blood T cell repertoires in COVID-19. This table comes from immunoSEQ multiplex PCR, and its TCRdb copy is limited to in-frame clones, with some not included. The sample lists 250,000 to 300,000 clones; about nine tenths were seen once. Source material: peripheral blood. The receptor source for this set is a woman aged 30 to 39 with COVID-19, enrolled during active disease.

Only one count was recorded for this clone. In nucleotides, the CDR3 is TGCGCCAGCAGCTTGGCCGGTGCGGGAGGGGCAAAGGGCGAGCAGTACTTC. It codes for CASSLAGAGGAKGEQYF. The J gene is TRBJ2-7, the V gene TRBV5-1; 9 bases match TRBD2. The CDR3 length is 17 residues. Germline V CDR1 and CDR2: SGHRS, YFSETQ. V shed 0 bases, J shed 6 bases, and the junction held 13 bases outside the gene matches.

V and J are TRBV6-2 or TRBV6-3 and TRBJ2-7, with TRBD1 identical over 9 bases. Germline assignment: CDR1 MNHEY and CDR2 SVGEGT. This CDR3 is 15 amino acids long. The J segment lost 4 bases and the V segment lost 5 bases, leaving 9 bases of the junction unmatched. The DNA of the CDR3 is TGTGCCAGCAGTCGACCGGGACAGGGCGTTTACGAGCAGTACTTC. It specifies CASSRPGQGVYEQYF.

The chain joins TRBV10-2 to TRBJ2-7, with TRBD1 matching 8 bases. The CDR3 runs 13 residues. Per the germline V gene, CDR1 is WSHSY and CDR2 is SAAADI. V shed 3 bases, J shed 2 bases, and the junction held 0 bases outside the gene matches. This CDR3 is CASSDRGPYEQYF. As DNA, the CDR3 is TGCGCCAGCAGTGACAGGGGGCCCTACGAGCAGTACTTC.

J is TRBJ2-1 and V is TRBV30; D may be TRBD2 (6 bases). The CDR3 has 14 amino acids. V lost 0 bases and J 4 bases, leaving 10 bases between the germline ends. Germline V gives CDR1 GTSNPN, CDR2 SVGIG (reference sequence). The CDR3 loop is CAWSVRRDYNEQFF. The CDR3 DNA reads as TGTGCCTGGAGTGTTCGGAGGGATTACAATGAGCAGTTCTTC. Filled out from reference TRBV30 and TRBJ2-1, the complete variable domain reads SQTIHQWPATLVQPVGSPLSLECTVEGTSNPNLYWYRQAAGRGLQLLFYSVGIGQISSEVPQNLSASRPQDRQFILSSKKLLLSDSGFYLCAWSVRRDYNEQFFGPGTRLTVL.

In this sample, this clone turned up a few times. One end of the junction fails to match germline, which may point to a read error. The genes are TRBV5-5 and TRBJ1-4, with a tentative D call TRBD1 (6 bases). The CDR3 covers 14 residues. Germline V lookup: CDR1 SGHKS, CDR2 YYEKEE (reference sequence). CDR3 sequence (DNA): TGTGCCAGCAGCACAGGGCTAGGTCTGGAAAACCTGTTTTTT. This sequence encodes CASSTGLGLENLFF.

About this clone itself: A read error may account for a junction end that differs from germline. V usage is TRBV30 and J usage is TRBJ2-7; 9 bases align to TRBD2. CDR1 GTSNPN and CDR2 SVGIG come from the germline V gene (reference sequence). The CDR3 spans 10 residues. CDR3 amino acids: CAWSRTSVVF. Written as DNA, the CDR3 is TGTGCCTGGAGTAGGACTAGCGTCGTCTTC.

The chain carries TRBV2 and TRBJ2-5, with 13 bases lining up with TRBD2. The germline V gene has CDR1 SNHLY and CDR2 FYNNEI. The CDR3 runs to 19 residues. Trimming at V came to 5 bases and at J to 3 bases, leaving 15 bases not matched to a gene. The CDR3 spells CASSQRKLEGTSGKETQYF. In nucleotides, the CDR3 is TGTGCCAGCAGTCAACGAAAACTAGAGGGGACTAGCGGGAAAGAGACCCAGTACTTC.

This rearrangement joins TRBV30 to TRBJ2-3, with D perhaps TRBD2 (6 bases). Between the trimmed V and J ends, which lost 2 bases and 7 bases, there was a span of 22 bases. Germline loops: CDR1 GTSNPN, CDR2 SVGIG (reference sequence). This CDR3 is built from 16 residues. The CDR3 is CAWSPLESGVRYTQYF. The CDR3 DNA follows: TGTGCCTGGAGTCCCCTGGAGTCGGGAGTACGCTATACGCAGTATTTT. Full variable domain (outside the CDR3, taken from reference TRBV30 and TRBJ2-3): SQTIHQWPATLVQPVGSPLSLECTVEGTSNPNLYWYRQAAGRGLQLLFYSVGIGQISSEVPQNLSASRPQDRQFILSSKKLLLSDSGFYLCAWSPLESGVRYTQYFGPGTRLTVL.

The V call is TRBV12-3 or TRBV12-4, the J call TRBJ1-5; a weak D match, TRBD1 (5 bases). This CDR3 has 13 residues. Trimming stripped 6 bases from V and 4 bases from J, with 10 bases between. CDR3 in DNA: TGTGCCAGCAGCCGGGGGGAAAATCAGCCCCAGCATTTT. This sequence encodes CASSRGENQPQHF.

This chain joins TRBV9 and TRBJ1-4; 7 nucleotides line up with TRBD1. V gave up 2 bases and J gave up 7 bases; unmatched junction bases: 5. The germline gives CDR1 SGDLS, CDR2 YYNGEE. The CDR3 contains 14 residues. The chain's CDR3 is CASSVSRDSEKLFF. CDR3 DNA: TGTGCCAGCAGCGTTTCGCGGGACAGTGAAAAACTGTTTTTT.

This clone was recorded only once. The chain carries TRBV3-1 (or the pseudogene TRBV3-2) and TRBJ2-7; weak D call: TRBD2 (5 bases). This CDR3 is 18 amino acids long. Trimming pared 0 bases from V and 4 bases from J, leaving 22 bases between. The germline CDR1 and CDR2 sequences are LGHDT and YNNKEL (reference sequence). CDR3 sequence (DNA): TGTGCCAGCAGCCAAGAGGCGGGCCATATCGCGGATCGATACGAGCAGTACTTC. Its protein is CASSQEAGHIADRYEQYF.

This clone was picked up one time. The chain is built from TRBV6-5 and TRBJ1-2; TRBD1 aligns across 11 bases. With V trimmed by 6 bases and J by 4 bases, 4 bases remained unmatched. The length of the CDR3 is 14 residues. The germline V gene has CDR1 MNHEY and CDR2 SVGAGI. CDR3 amino acids: CASRRTGGGYGYTF. For the CDR3, the DNA is TGTGCCAGCAGAAGGACAGGGGGCGGCTATGGCTACACCTTC.

Regarding this clone: The identical CDR3 is also encoded by other nucleotide sequences in the sample. The gene calls are TRBV5-1 and TRBJ1-1; D gene uncertain. The germline gives CDR1 SGHRS, CDR2 YFSETQ. V shed 1 base and J shed 1 base, with 5 bases lying between them. The CDR3 is made up of 13 amino acids. The CDR3 reads CASSLQENTEAFF. In DNA, the CDR3 is TGCGCCAGCAGCTTGCAGGAGAACACTGAAGCTTTCTTT.

The chain uses TRBV28 and TRBJ1-2; D may be TRBD1 (5 bases). V was cut by 5 bases and J by 0 bases, with 16 bases left in between. CDR1 is MDHEN, CDR2 SYDVKM, per germline. The length of the CDR3 is 16 residues. The CDR3 reads CASSSWGDKSNYGYTF. The CDR3 DNA reads as TGTGCCAGCAGTAGTTGGGGGGATAAATCTAACTATGGCTACACCTTC.

The chain is built from TRBV2 and TRBJ1-2; 7 bases are a match to TRBD1. Unmatched junction bases numbered 1, after V lost 5 bases and J lost 7 bases. CDR1 and CDR2 (germline): SNHLY, FYNNEI. This CDR3 is 11 amino acids long. CDR3 nucleotide sequence: TGTGCCAGCAGTTACAGGGGTGGCTACACCTTC. Translated, it gives CASSYRGGYTF.